The T cell receptor (beta chain) described here comes from a study of T cells in Graves' hyperthyroidism and ophthalmopathy. Exclusion followed for patients with uncontrolled infection, other autoimmune disease, pregnancy or lactation. Clinicians diagnosed patients from clinical symptoms, serum thyroxine and TRAb, thyroid ultrasound and orbital computed tomography. Study-wide results and limits: Through a model of 13 V-J features, ophthalmopathy was separated from stable hyperthyroidism.

The CDR3 totals 17 residues. V was pared by 6 bases and J by 2 bases, with 4 bases of the junction left unmatched. Looked up from germline, CDR1 is LNHDA and CDR2 is SQIVND (reference sequence). There were TCR beta CDR3 regions amplified from RNA transcripts. The HTBI primer set served for first-round RT-PCR of the TCR CDR3. TCRdb processed the multiplex PCR reads anew with MiXCR; each CDR3 protein has one entry. This table holds around 600,000 distinct CDR3 sequences, approximately 42% found once. Note on this clonotype: Its specificity is not known.

The sample consisted of peripheral blood or thyroid tissue (not recorded which). This TCR came from an adult man with Graves' disease, either hyperthyroidism or ophthalmopathy (not recorded which). The rearrangement links TRBV19 to TRBJ2-6, with 13 nucleotides matching TRBD2. The CDR3 DNA is TGTGCCAGTAGCCCACTAGCGGGGGGGACTGGGGCCAACGTCCTGACTTTC. Its protein product is CASSPLAGGTGANVLTF.